This entry is about one T cell receptor beta chain. This sample stems from a study of blood T cell repertoires in COVID-19. Looking at the study overall: Specimens from acute and convalescent COVID-19 originated in the United States, Italy and Spain. T cells, B-cell-depleted T cells, or PBMCs supplied cDNA or gDNA.

In the original processing: Amplification of reference gene primers was used by the study to estimate nucleated cell counts. Sequenced by immunoSEQ multiplex PCR; TCRdb stores in-frame clones only, minus some. The V and J calls and clone size are taken from that table; D and trimming were inferred from the DNA. The repertoire has over 150,000 clones, around nine tenths of them found once; the top ten carry roughly 0.56%. Sequenced: peripheral blood. This clonotype was obtained from a man aged 50-59 years with acute or convalescent COVID-19.

CDR3 sequence: CASSEKSRREDGYTF. In nucleotides, the CDR3 is TGTGCCAGCAGTGAAAAGTCCCGACGGGAAGATGGCTACACCTTC. This chain links TRBV6-1 with TRBJ1-2; D is unresolved. The CDR3 sequence is 15 residues long. Trimming shortened V by 2 bases and J by 6 bases, and 16 bases separated the two germline ends. In germline, CDR1 is MNHNS, CDR2 SASEGT.